This entry lists 3 T cell receptor beta chains sequenced from one sample in a study of control samples from healthy donors and cancer patients. The repertoire was sequenced with immunoSEQ multiplex PCR; TCRdb's copy has only in-frame clones and lacks some. The data contain roughly 150,000 clones, 85% to 95% of them singletons. Sequencing was performed on blood. The receptors here all came from a man aged 50-60 years in good health.

V is TRBV7-9 and J is TRBJ2-2; 7 bases are shared with TRBD1. CDR3 length equals 16 residues. CDR1 and CDR2 (germline): SEHNR, FQNEAQ (reference sequence). Losses at the gene ends were 0 bases for V and 6 bases for J; bases not matched to a gene: 7. Written as DNA, the CDR3 is TGTGCCAGCAGCTTAGCGTCACAGGGGCTAGCCGGGGAGCTGTTTTTT. It specifies CASSLASQGLAGELFF.

V usage is TRBV7-9 and J usage is TRBJ2-7; 7 positions agree with TRBD2. Trimming took 6 bases from V and 0 from J; bases not matched to a gene: 8. Germline V CDR1 and CDR2: SEHNR, FQNEAQ (reference sequence). CDR3 length equals 15 residues. This CDR3 is CASSRREADSYEQYF. CDR3 in DNA: TGTGCCAGCAGTCGTCGGGAGGCCGACTCCTACGAGCAGTACTTC.

The chain couples TRBV6-1 to TRBJ2-7; D might be TRBD1 (5 bases). Germline assignment: CDR1 MNHNS and CDR2 SASEGT. Trimming removed 3 bases from V and 4 bases from J, with 13 bases in between. The CDR3 sequence is 14 residues long. The CDR3 DNA reads as TGTGCCAGCAGTGAGGGGCAGTTAAGGTACGAGCAGTACTTC. Translated: CASSEGQLRYEQYF.